This T cell receptor (beta chain) was documented in a study of blood T cell repertoires in COVID-19. The authors' processing: Estimated nucleated cell counts came from reference gene primer amplification. Measured with immunoSEQ multiplex PCR; TCRdb has only the in-frame clones, and not every one. Clone size and the V and J calls come from that table; the DNA yielded D and trimming. The sample comprises about 74,000 clones, roughly three quarters of which are singletons, and around 21% rests with the top ten. V lost 4 bases and J lost 4; bases outside the gene matches: 2. The V gene's germline CDR1 is KGHDR and CDR2 SFDVKD. The CDR3 has 15 residues.

Specimen: peripheral blood. This chain links TRBV24-1 with TRBJ2-3; 12 nucleotides agree with TRBD2. This sequence was found in a man between 65 and 85 years old with acute or convalescent COVID-19. CDR3 DNA: TGTGCCACCAGTGACCTAGCGGGAGGGGCAGATACGCAGTATTTT. Protein product: CATSDLAGGADTQYF.